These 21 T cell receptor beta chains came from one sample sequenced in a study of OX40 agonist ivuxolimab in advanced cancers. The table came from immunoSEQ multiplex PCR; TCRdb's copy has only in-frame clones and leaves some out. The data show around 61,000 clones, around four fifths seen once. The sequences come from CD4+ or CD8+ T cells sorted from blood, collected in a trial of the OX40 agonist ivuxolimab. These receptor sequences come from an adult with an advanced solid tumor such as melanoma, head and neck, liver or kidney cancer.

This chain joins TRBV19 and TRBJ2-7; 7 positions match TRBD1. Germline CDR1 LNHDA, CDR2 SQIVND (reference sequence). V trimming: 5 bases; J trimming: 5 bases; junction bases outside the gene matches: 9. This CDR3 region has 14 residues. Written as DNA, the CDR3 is TGTGCCAGTAGTGAGGGGGCGCTGAGTAACGAGCAGTACTTC. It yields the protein CASSEGALSNEQYF.

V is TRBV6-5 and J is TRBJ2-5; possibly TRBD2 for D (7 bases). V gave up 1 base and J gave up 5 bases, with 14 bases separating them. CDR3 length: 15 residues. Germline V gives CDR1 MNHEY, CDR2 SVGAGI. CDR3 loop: CASSYLKGGGETQYF. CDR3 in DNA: TGTGCCAGCAGTTACTTAAAGGGGGGAGGGGAGACCCAGTACTTC.

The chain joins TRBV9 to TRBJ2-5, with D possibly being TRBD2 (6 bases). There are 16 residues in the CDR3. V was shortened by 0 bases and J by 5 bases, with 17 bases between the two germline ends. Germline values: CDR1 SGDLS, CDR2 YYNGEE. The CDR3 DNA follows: TGTGCCAGCAGCGTAGCCACGGGGCACCGGGGGGAGACCCAGTACTTC. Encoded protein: CASSVATGHRGETQYF.

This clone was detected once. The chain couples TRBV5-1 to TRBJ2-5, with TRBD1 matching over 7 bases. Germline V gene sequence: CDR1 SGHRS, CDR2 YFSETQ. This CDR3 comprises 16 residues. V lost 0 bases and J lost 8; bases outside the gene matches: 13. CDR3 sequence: CASSLVTGAPSVTQYF. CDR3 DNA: TGCGCCAGCAGCTTGGTAACAGGGGCTCCCAGTGTTACCCAGTACTTC.

Written as DNA, the CDR3 is TGTGCCAGCTTCCGGACAGACGGAAACACCATATATTTT. Translation gives CASFRTDGNTIYF. The chain combines TRBV5-5 with TRBJ1-3; tentatively, D is TRBD1 (6 bases). V lost 7 bases and J lost 4, with 12 bases in between. Germline V lookup: CDR1 SGHKS, CDR2 YYEKEE (reference sequence). CDR3 size: 13 residues.

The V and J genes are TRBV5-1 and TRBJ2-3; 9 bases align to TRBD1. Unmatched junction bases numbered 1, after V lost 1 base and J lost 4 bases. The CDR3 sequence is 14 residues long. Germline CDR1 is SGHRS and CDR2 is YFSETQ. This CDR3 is CASSLTGGADTQYF. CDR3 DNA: TGCGCCAGCAGCTTGACAGGGGGCGCAGATACGCAGTATTTT. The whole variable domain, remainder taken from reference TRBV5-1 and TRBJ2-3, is KAGVTQTPRYLIKTRGQQVTLSCSPISGHRSVSWYQQTPGQGLQFLFEYFSETQRNKGNFPGRFSGRQFSNSRSEMNVSTLELGDSALYLCASSLTGGADTQYFGPGTRLTVL.

The CDR3 region is CASSYSSKAGTDTQYF. CDR3 nucleotide sequence: TGTGCCAGCAGTTACTCGTCCAAGGCCGGCACAGATACGCAGTATTTT. This sequence joins TRBV6-5 and TRBJ2-3; no reliable D call. Germline V gene sequence: CDR1 MNHEY, CDR2 SVGAGI. The CDR3 has 16 amino acids. V lost 0 bases and J lost 1, with 11 bases in between.

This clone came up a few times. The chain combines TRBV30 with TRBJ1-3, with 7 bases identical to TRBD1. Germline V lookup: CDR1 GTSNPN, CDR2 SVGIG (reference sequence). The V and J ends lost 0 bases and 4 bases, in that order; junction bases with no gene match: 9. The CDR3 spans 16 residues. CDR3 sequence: CAWSVGPPGGGNTIYF. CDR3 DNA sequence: TGTGCCTGGAGTGTGGGTCCTCCAGGGGGAGGAAACACCATATATTTT.

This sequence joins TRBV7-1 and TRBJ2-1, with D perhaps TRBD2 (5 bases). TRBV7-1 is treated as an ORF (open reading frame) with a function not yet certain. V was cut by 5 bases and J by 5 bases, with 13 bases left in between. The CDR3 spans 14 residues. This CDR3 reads CASSPWGVDNEQFF. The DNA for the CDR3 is TGTGCCAGCAGCCCCTGGGGAGTCGACAATGAGCAGTTCTTC.

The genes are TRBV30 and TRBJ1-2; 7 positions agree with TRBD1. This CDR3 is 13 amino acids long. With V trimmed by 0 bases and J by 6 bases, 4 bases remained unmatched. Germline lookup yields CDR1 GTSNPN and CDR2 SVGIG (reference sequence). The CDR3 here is CAWSVKGANGYTF. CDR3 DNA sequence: TGTGCCTGGAGTGTCAAGGGGGCCAATGGCTACACCTTC.

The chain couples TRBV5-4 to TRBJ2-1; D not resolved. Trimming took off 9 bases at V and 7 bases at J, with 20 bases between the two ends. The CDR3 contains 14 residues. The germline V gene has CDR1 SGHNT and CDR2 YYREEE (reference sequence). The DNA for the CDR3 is TGTGCCACCATAGGACCTCGTTTGGGGAATGAGCAGTTCTTC. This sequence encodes CATIGPRLGNEQFF. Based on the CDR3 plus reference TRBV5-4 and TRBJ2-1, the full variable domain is ETGVTQSPTHLIKTRGQQVTLRCSSQSGHNTVSWYQQALGQGPQFIFQYYREEENGRGNFPPRFSGLQFPNYSSELNVNALELDDSALYLCATIGPRLGNEQFFGPGTRLTVL.

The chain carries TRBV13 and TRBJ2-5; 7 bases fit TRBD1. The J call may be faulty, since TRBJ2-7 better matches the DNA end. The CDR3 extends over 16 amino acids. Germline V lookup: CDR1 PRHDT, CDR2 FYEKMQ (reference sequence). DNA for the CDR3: TGTGCCAGCAGCCCTACCCCCGGGACAGTGAAATACGAGCAGTACTTC. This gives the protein CASSPTPGTVKYEQYF.

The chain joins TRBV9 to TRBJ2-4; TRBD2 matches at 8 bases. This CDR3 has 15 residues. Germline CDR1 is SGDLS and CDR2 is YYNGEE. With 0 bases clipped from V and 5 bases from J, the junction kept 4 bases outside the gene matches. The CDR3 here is CASSVVGTRENIQYF. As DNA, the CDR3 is TGTGCCAGCAGCGTAGTAGGGACTAGAGAAAACATTCAGTACTTC.

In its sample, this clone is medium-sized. The CDR3 region has the DNA TGCGCCAGCAGCTTGTTGGGCAGCAAGAACACCGGGGAGCTGTTTTTT. It codes for CASSLLGSKNTGELFF. J is TRBJ2-2 and V is TRBV5-1; D unresolved. The V and J ends lost 1 base and 1 base respectively, with 11 bases between them. The CDR3 has 16 amino acids. Germline lookup yields CDR1 SGHRS and CDR2 YFSETQ.

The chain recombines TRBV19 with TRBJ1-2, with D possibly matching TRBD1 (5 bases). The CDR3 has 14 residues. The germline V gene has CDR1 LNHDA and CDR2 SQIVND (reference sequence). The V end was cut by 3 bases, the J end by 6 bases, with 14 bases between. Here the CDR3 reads CASSIRAGIHGYTF. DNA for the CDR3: TGTGCCAGTAGTATCAGGGCAGGGATCCATGGCTACACCTTC. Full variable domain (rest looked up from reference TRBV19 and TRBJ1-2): DGGITQSPKYLFRKEGQNVTLSCEQNLNHDAMYWYRQDPGQGLRLIYYSQIVNDFQKGDIAEGYSVSREKKESFPLTVTSAQKNPTAFYLCASSIRAGIHGYTFGSGTRLTVV.

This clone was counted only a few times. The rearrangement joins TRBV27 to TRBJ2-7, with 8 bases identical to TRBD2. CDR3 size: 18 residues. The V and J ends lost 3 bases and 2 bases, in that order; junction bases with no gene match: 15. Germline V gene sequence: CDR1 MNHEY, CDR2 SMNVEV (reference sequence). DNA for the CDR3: TGTGCCAGCAGTTTCGCAGGGTACGGGAGGGCTGAAGCCTACGAGCAGTACTTC. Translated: CASSFAGYGRAEAYEQYF.

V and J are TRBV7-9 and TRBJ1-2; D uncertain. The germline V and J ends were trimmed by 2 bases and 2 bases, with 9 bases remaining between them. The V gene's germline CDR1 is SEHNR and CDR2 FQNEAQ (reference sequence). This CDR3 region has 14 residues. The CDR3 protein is CASSLTVRNYGYTF. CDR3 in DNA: TGTGCCAGCAGCTTAACAGTGAGAAACTATGGCTACACCTTC.

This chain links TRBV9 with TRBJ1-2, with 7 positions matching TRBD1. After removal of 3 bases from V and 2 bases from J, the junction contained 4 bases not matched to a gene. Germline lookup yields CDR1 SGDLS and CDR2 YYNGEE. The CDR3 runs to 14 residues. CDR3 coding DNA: TGTGCCAGCAGCGGAAGGGGACAGAACTATGGCTACACCTTC. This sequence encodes CASSGRGQNYGYTF.

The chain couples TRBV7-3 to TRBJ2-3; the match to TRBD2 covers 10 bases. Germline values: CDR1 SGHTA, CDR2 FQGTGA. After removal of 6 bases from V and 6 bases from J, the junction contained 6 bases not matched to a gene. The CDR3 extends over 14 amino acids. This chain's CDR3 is CASRGGLAADTQYF. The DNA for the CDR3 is TGTGCCAGCAGGGGTGGACTAGCGGCGGATACGCAGTATTTT.

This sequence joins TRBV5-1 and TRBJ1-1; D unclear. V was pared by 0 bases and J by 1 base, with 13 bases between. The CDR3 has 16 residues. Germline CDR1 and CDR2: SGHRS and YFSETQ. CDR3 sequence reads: CASSLVSGIGNTEAFF. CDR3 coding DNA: TGCGCCAGCAGCTTGGTGTCGGGGATAGGGAACACTGAAGCTTTCTTT.

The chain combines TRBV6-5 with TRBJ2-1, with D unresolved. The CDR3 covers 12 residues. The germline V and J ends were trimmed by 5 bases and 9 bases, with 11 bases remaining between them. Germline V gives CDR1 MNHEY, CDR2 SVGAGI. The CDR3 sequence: CASSNRVAEQFF. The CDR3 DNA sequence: TGTGCCAGCAGTAACCGAGTAGCTGAGCAGTTCTTC.